These 4 T cell receptor beta chains share one sample of origin, sequenced in a study of regulatory T cells in long-lasting Graves disease. CDR3-region Arm-PCR and iRepertoire HTBI primers produced the TCR beta libraries. In TCRdb, the multiplex PCR reads were re-called with MiXCR into one record per CDR3 protein. The sample has under 800,000 distinct CDR3 sequences, approximately 15% seen once. Specified time point: newly diagnosed GD, antithyroid drugs for less than 3 months. RNA isolated from PBMCs was used to make the TCR library. These same records also appear under a second study, on T cells in Graves' hyperthyroidism and ophthalmopathy.

Material: peripheral blood mononuclear cells (PBMCs), obtained at new diagnosis, from a patient treated with antithyroid drugs. Receptors were obtained from a woman aged 25 to 39 with Graves disease.

The chain carries TRBV5-1 and TRBJ1-4, with unresolved D. Trimming took off 4 bases at V and 1 base at J, with 11 bases between the two ends. The CDR3 has 15 residues. Germline-derived CDR1 and CDR2 are SGHRS and YFSETQ. The CDR3 reads CASSPRDGTNEKLFF. CDR3 nucleotide sequence: TGCGCCAGCAGCCCCCGAGATGGAACTAATGAAAAACTGTTTTTT.

The chain is built from TRBV10-2 and TRBJ2-3, with TRBD2 matching 15 bases. Per the germline V gene, CDR1 is WSHSY and CDR2 is SAAADI. J was trimmed by 5 bases and V by 5 bases; bases with no gene match: 5. This CDR3 region has 16 residues. CDR3 protein: CASSWTSGRGVDTQYF. CDR3 nucleotide sequence: TGCGCCAGCAGTTGGACTAGCGGGAGGGGAGTAGATACGCAGTATTTT.

V is TRBV18 and J is TRBJ2-4, with 7 bases lining up with TRBD2. Trimming cost V 3 bases and J 3 bases; bases outside gene matches: 5. This CDR3 region has 15 residues. CDR1 is KGHSH and CDR2 is LQKENI in the germline V gene. The CDR3 sequence: CASSPTRTSKNIQYF. Here the CDR3 DNA reads TGTGCCAGCTCACCCACCAGGACTAGCAAAAACATTCAGTACTTC.

A note on this clonotype: One end of the junction does not line up with germline, which may come from a read error. The chain links TRBV6-1 to TRBJ2-5; the D is unclear. This CDR3 is 14 amino acids long. In germline, CDR1 is MNHNS, CDR2 SASEGT. CDR3 sequence: CASSEDRAQETQYF. As DNA, the CDR3 is TGCGCCAGCAGTGAAGATCGGGCCCAGGAGACCCAGTACTTC.